This T cell receptor (beta chain) stems from a study of blood T cell repertoires in COVID-19. Original data processing: How many nucleated cells were present was estimated from reference gene primer amplification. Clones were read by immunoSEQ multiplex PCR, and TCRdb kept only the in-frame ones, dropping some. V and J calls and clone size follow that table, whereas D and trimming were derived from the DNA. The sample lists tens of thousands of clones; roughly 90% were seen once. The CDR3 is 13 residues long. Trimming cost V 4 bases and J 5 bases, with 9 bases left between them. CDR1 is SEHNR and CDR2 is FQNEAQ in the germline V gene (reference sequence).

The chain carries TRBV7-9 and TRBJ2-1; tentatively, D is TRBD2 (5 bases). This TCR came from a woman aged 45-60 years with active or convalescent COVID-19. Sequenced: peripheral blood. The CDR3 loop is CASSSGGNNEQFF. The CDR3 DNA sequence: TGTGCCAGCAGCTCCGGAGGAAACAATGAGCAGTTCTTC.